This passage covers 23 T cell receptor beta chains from one sample sequenced in a study of radiation and T cells in renal cell carcinoma. Time point reported: blood 4 weeks post-SBRT, at nephrectomy. Noted treatment: 15 Gy SBRT to primary tumor, nephrectomy 4 weeks later. Method: immunoSEQ multiplex PCR; TCRdb's copy keeps in-frame clones and lacks some. The sample carries 65,000 or so clones, roughly 80% recorded once. Sequenced material: blood, taken from a patient whose treatment included radiotherapy and nephrectomy. The receptors originated from a man aged 60-69 years with renal cell carcinoma.

This clone was picked up a small number of times. The rearrangement links TRBV20-1 to TRBJ1-1; 7 positions match TRBD1. Germline V gives CDR1 DFQATT, CDR2 SNEGSKA (reference sequence). The CDR3 is 11 amino acids. In DNA form, the CDR3 reads TGCAAAGGACAGGACAACACTGAAGCTTTCTTT. Translated, it gives CKGQDNTEAFF.

The rearrangement links TRBV29-1 to TRBJ2-6; no clear D gene. Trimming shortened V by 5 bases and J by 0 bases, and 11 bases separated the two germline ends. The CDR3 has 15 residues. Germline CDR1 SQVTM, CDR2 ANQGSEA. The CDR3 here is CSVPDPASGANVLTF. The CDR3 DNA reads as TGCAGCGTTCCCGATCCTGCCTCTGGGGCCAACGTCCTGACTTTC.

This rearrangement joins TRBV6-1 to TRBJ2-7; a weak D match, TRBD1 (6 bases). Trimming took off 6 bases at V and 0 bases at J, with 12 bases between the two ends. The germline V gene encodes CDR1 MNHNS and CDR2 SASEGT. The CDR3 consists of 14 residues. The CDR3 nucleotides are TGTGCCAGCAGATCGACAGGAGCCTCCTACGAGCAGTACTTC. It yields the protein CASRSTGASYEQYF.

The chain joins TRBV28 to TRBJ1-1; D call uncertain. CDR3 length: 18 amino acids. Germline V gene data show CDR1 as MDHEN and CDR2 as SYDVKM. V lost 5 bases and J lost 0, with 22 bases in between. CDR3 sequence reads: CASSPQKWVLNVNTEAFF. In DNA form, the CDR3 reads TGTGCCAGCAGTCCTCAAAAGTGGGTACTTAATGTGAACACTGAAGCTTTCTTT.

The chain has TRBV9 and TRBJ1-2; the match to TRBD1 covers 8 bases. Germline CDR1 SGDLS, CDR2 YYNGEE. The CDR3 is 15 residues long. The V and J ends lost 2 bases and 4 bases, in that order; junction bases with no gene match: 7. The CDR3 region has the DNA TGTGCCAGCAGCGTCACAGGGGGAACCCCCTATGGCTACACCTTC. It yields the protein CASSVTGGTPYGYTF.

This clone has just a few counts. V is TRBV19 and J is TRBJ1-3, with D uncertain. This CDR3 is built from 16 residues. The germline gives CDR1 LNHDA, CDR2 SQIVND (reference sequence). V lost 3 bases, J lost 0 bases, and 12 bases lay in between. DNA for the CDR3: TGTGCCAGTAGTATGGCATATGGCTACTCTGGAAACACCATATATTTT. Its protein product is CASSMAYGYSGNTIYF.

This clone was seen only a few times. The chain is built from TRBV2 and TRBJ2-1; possibly TRBD2 for D (7 bases). The CDR3 totals 14 residues. With 6 bases removed from V and 3 bases from J, the gap between germline ends came to 12 bases. Germline V gene data show CDR1 as SNHLY and CDR2 as FYNNEI. CDR3 sequence reads: CASRGGGSYNEQFF. The CDR3 coding sequence is TGTGCCAGCAGGGGAGGGGGGAGCTACAATGAGCAGTTCTTC.

The sample holds a few counts of this clone. The chain employs TRBV29-1 and TRBJ2-7, with D hard to call. The CDR3 covers 14 residues. Trimming cost V 2 bases and J 2 bases, with 13 bases left between them. The germline gives CDR1 SQVTM, CDR2 ANQGSEA. The CDR3 nucleotides read TGCAGCGTTGAATGGGTGGTGCCCCCCTACGAGCAGTACTTC. Its translation: CSVEWVVPPYEQYF.

This clone was observed once. This rearrangement joins TRBV2 to TRBJ2-5; D not certain. This CDR3 spans 10 amino acids. V lost 6 bases to trimming and J lost 1 base, with 0 bases between them. CDR1 and CDR2 (germline): SNHLY, FYNNEI. The CDR3 loop is CASSQETQYF. Here the CDR3 DNA reads TGTGCCAGCAGCCAAGAGACCCAGTACTTC.

The chain employs TRBV6-1 and TRBJ1-1; D possibly corresponds to TRBD1 (5 bases). The germline V gene has CDR1 MNHNS and CDR2 SASEGT. The CDR3 sequence is 13 residues long. V dropped 2 bases and J dropped 4 bases, with 8 bases sitting between them. The CDR3, as DNA: TGTGCCAGCAGTGAATGGGGGGTCACTGAAGCTTTCTTT. This translates into CASSEWGVTEAFF.

The V and J genes are TRBV27 and TRBJ2-7, with D possibly being TRBD1 (7 bases). Germline V CDR1 and CDR2: MNHEY, SMNVEV (reference sequence). Trimming pared 8 bases from V and 6 bases from J, leaving 29 bases between. CDR3 size: 17 residues. The CDR3 loop is CASANLLNRGRGSEQYF. The CDR3 DNA reads TGTGCCAGCGCCAACCTCCTTAACAGGGGTCGGGGGAGCGAGCAGTACTTC.

The chain combines TRBV10-2 with TRBJ1-5, with 7 bases aligning to TRBD1. Germline CDR1 is WSHSY and CDR2 is SAAADI. The CDR3 consists of 15 residues. The trim removed 4 bases at V and 4 bases at J, leaving 7 bases unmatched. The CDR3 sequence: CASSVETGQNQPQHF. The CDR3 region has the DNA TGCGCCAGCAGTGTGGAGACAGGGCAGAATCAGCCCCAGCATTTT.

The gene calls are TRBV13 and TRBJ2-1; unclear D gene. Trimming took off 1 base at V and 11 bases at J, with 12 bases between the two ends. Germline assignment: CDR1 PRHDT and CDR2 FYEKMQ (reference sequence). The CDR3 totals 13 residues. CDR3 sequence reads: CASSLVADSKQFF. In DNA, the CDR3 is TGTGCCAGCAGCTTAGTGGCTGATTCTAAGCAGTTCTTC.

The genes are TRBV6-6 and TRBJ2-7; TRBD1 matches 9 bases. Germline trimming cut 6 bases from V and 2 bases from J; bases unmatched to any gene: 5. This CDR3 has 14 residues. Germline CDR1 and CDR2: MNHNY and SVGAGI (reference sequence). This chain's CDR3 is CASRRTGDTYEQYV. The CDR3, as DNA: TGTGCCAGCAGACGGACAGGGGATACCTACGAGCAGTACGTC.

The chain couples TRBV30 to TRBJ1-2, with D possibly TRBD1 on 5 matching bases. The CDR3 covers 13 residues. Looked up from germline, CDR1 is GTSNPN and CDR2 is SVGIG (reference sequence). V was shortened by 0 bases and J by 7 bases, with 12 bases between the two germline ends. The CDR3 region has the DNA TGTGCCTGGAGTGTAGGCCAGGGTGGTGGCTACACCTTC. This translates into CAWSVGQGGGYTF.

The rearrangement links TRBV5-1 to TRBJ2-3; 10 nucleotides agree with TRBD2. The CDR3 is made up of 16 amino acids. V trimming: 5 bases; J trimming: 2 bases; junction bases outside the gene matches: 8. CDR1 and CDR2 from the germline V gene are SGHRS and YFSETQ. CDR3 in amino acids: CASRHPGTSVTDTQYF. The CDR3 coding sequence is TGCGCCAGCAGGCACCCCGGGACTAGCGTCACAGATACGCAGTATTTT.

This chain connects TRBV13 to TRBJ1-3; possible D gene TRBD1, 6 bases. V lost 1 base, J lost 2 bases, and 12 bases lay in between. The V gene's germline CDR1 is PRHDT and CDR2 FYEKMQ (reference sequence). The length of the CDR3 is 16 residues. The CDR3 sequence: CASSLEGGGAGNTIYF. The CDR3 nucleotides are TGTGCCAGCAGCTTAGAAGGGGGGGGCGCTGGAAACACCATATATTTT.

The sample holds one count of this clone. The rearrangement uses TRBV7-2 and TRBJ1-6, with 12 bases that match TRBD1. J was trimmed by 9 bases and V by 6 bases; bases with no gene match: 12. Germline CDR1 reads SGHTA; CDR2 reads FQGNSA. The CDR3 spans 17 residues. The DNA of the CDR3 is TGTGCCAGCAGTCCTATTGGGACAGGGGGCTCGACTTCACCCCTCCACTTT. It encodes CASSPIGTGGSTSPLHF.

The V gene is TRBV6-1, the J gene TRBJ1-1, with D hard to call. Germline-derived CDR1 and CDR2 are MNHNS and SASEGT. The CDR3 contains 11 residues. Trimming took 2 bases from V and 9 from J, leaving 7 bases between them. The CDR3 region has the DNA TGTGCCAGCAGTGAATATCCCCAAGCTTTCTTT. This translates into CASSEYPQAFF.

This clone was picked up one time. In nucleotides, the CDR3 is TGTGCCAGCAGCGTAGGGGAGGGAGCGTCCTCAGATACGCAGTATTTT. It translates to CASSVGEGASSDTQYF. The rearrangement uses TRBV9 and TRBJ2-3; 7 bases align to TRBD2. CDR1 and CDR2 (germline): SGDLS, YYNGEE. The CDR3 consists of 16 residues. V dropped 0 bases and J dropped 4; count of bases not matched to a gene: 8.

This chain links TRBV4-1 with TRBJ1-3; D is uncertain. The ends were cut back, 0 bases at V and 4 bases at J, with 13 bases in the middle. CDR3 length: 16 residues. The germline gives CDR1 MGHRA, CDR2 YSYEKL. The CDR3 DNA reads as TGCGCCAGCAGCCAAGAAGGCATTCTGGGAGGAAACACCATATATTTT. Translating gives CASSQEGILGGNTIYF.

The chain has TRBV7-2 and TRBJ2-5; TRBD1 agrees at 11 bases. The CDR3 runs 19 residues. Looked up from germline, CDR1 is SGHTA and CDR2 is FQGNSA. V shed 4 bases and J 1 base; nucleotides not matched to a gene: 14. CDR3 sequence reads: CASSSTWTGGAGSQETQYF. The CDR3 DNA is TGTGCCAGCAGCTCCACCTGGACAGGGGGCGCGGGGTCCCAAGAGACCCAGTACTTC.

The chain couples TRBV4-1 to TRBJ2-2, with D perhaps being TRBD1 or TRBD2 (5 bases each). CDR1 is MGHRA, CDR2 YSYEKL, per germline. The CDR3 covers 16 residues. V was cut by 0 bases and J by 4 bases, with 12 bases left in between. The CDR3 DNA reads TGCGCCAGCAGCCAAGATCGGTTTGGGGGCACCGGGGAGCTGTTTTTT. It encodes CASSQDRFGGTGELFF.